This is a list of T cell receptor beta chains from one sample in a study of human T cells and chemical hapten exposure. TCRdb re-analysed the RACE reads in MiXCR, keeping a single row per CDR3 protein. The sample carries fewer than 500,000 distinct CDR3 sequences, approximately 4.4% recorded once. This material consisted of whole blood, taken in connection with sensitization to the hapten diphenylcyclopropenone (DPC). The source is a woman aged 45-60 years with alopecia areata. Some clones in this sample may be carry-over from other donors' samples. Both conserved end residues are part of each CDR3. D genes are given only for firm matches. The listing skips clone size in some rows; elsewhere it reads once, few, many or a size class.

D gene	clone size	V gene	J gene	CDR3 DNA	CDR3 protein
-	-	TRBV20-1	TRBJ1-5	TGCAGTGCTAGTGGAGGGAGCAATCAGCCCCAGCATTTT	CSASGGSNQPQHF
-	many	TRBV5-4	TRBJ2-7	TGTGCCAGCAGCCAGAAGGGAGGTGCCTCCTACGAGCAGTACTTC	CASSQKGGASYEQYF
TRBD2	many	TRBV25-1	TRBJ2-7	TGTGCCAGCAGTAAACTAGCGGGAGGGCCTAGTGAGCAGTACTTC	CASSKLAGGPSEQYF
TRBD2	few	TRBV20-1	TRBJ2-7	TGCAGTGCTAGAATTGGGGGGGCCTACGAGCAGTACTTC	CSARIGGAYEQYF
-	many	TRBV7-2	TRBJ2-1	TGTGCCAGCAGCCTAGAAACCTTGGTCAATGAGCAGTTCTTC	CASSLETLVNEQFF
TRBD1	few	TRBV27	TRBJ1-1	TGTGCCAGCAGCCTTGCCGGGACAGGGTTAACTGAAGCTTTCTTT	CASSLAGTGLTEAFF
TRBD2	many	TRBV10-3	TRBJ2-1	TGTGCCATCAGCGATAGCGGGAAAGGCAATGAGCAGTTCTTC	CAISDSGKGNEQFF
-	-	TRBV7-8	TRBJ2-5	TGTGCCAGCAGCTTAGCCGGGGGAGAGCAAGAGACCCAGTACTTC	CASSLAGGEQETQYF
-	many	TRBV29-1	TRBJ1-2	TGCAGCGTTGAAGATCTAGAGACAGGACGCTATGGCTACACCTTC	CSVEDLETGRYGYTF
-	few	TRBV2	TRBJ1-5	TGTGCCAGCAGTGGAACAGTTAAACAGCCCCAGCATTTT	CASSGTVKQPQHF
-	few	TRBV20-1	TRBJ1-1	TGCAGTGCTGTGAATGGGCCCGGTGAAGCTTTCTTT	CSAVNGPGEAFF
TRBD1	many	TRBV20-1	TRBJ1-2	TGCAGTGCTAGAGATTCGGGACAGGGCTATGGCTACACCTTC	CSARDSGQGYGYTF
-	many	TRBV20-1	TRBJ2-7	TGCAGTGCTATTTCCCGGACAGGGAGGGACGAGCAGTACTTC	CSAISRTGRDEQYF
-	few	TRBV11-3	TRBJ2-2	TGTGCCAGCAAACCGGGGGCTTTCAGCACCGGGGAGCTGTTTTTT	CASKPGAFSTGELFF
TRBD2	-	TRBV28	TRBJ2-1	TGTGCCAGCAGTCCAACCGGGACTAGCGGGGAAGATGAGCAGTTCTTC	CASSPTGTSGEDEQFF
-	many	TRBV14	TRBJ2-2	TGTGCCAGCTCACCAGGACAGATCACCGGGGAGCTGTTTTTT	CASSPGQITGELFF
-	-	TRBV5-6	TRBJ2-7	TGTGCCAGCGGCTATGGAAGTTTCTCCTACGAGCAGTACTTC	CASGYGSFSYEQYF
-	few	TRBV20-1	TRBJ2-1	TGCAGTGCTATCCGCGCCGGAAGCTCCTACAATGAGCAGTTCTTC	CSAIRAGSSYNEQFF
-	many	TRBV20-1	TRBJ2-1	TGCAGTGCCAACCCTATTGGGGAGAACCAATTAGAGCAGTTCTTC	CSANPIGENQLEQFF
-	-	TRBV12-3/TRBV12-4	TRBJ2-6	TGTGCCAGCAGTTTAGTACCGAACTCTGGGGCCAACGTCCTGACTTTC	CASSLVPNSGANVLTF
TRBD1	-	TRBV9	TRBJ1-4	TGTGCCAGCAGCGCAACGACAGGGGCCGCAACTAATGAAAAACTGTTTTTT	CASSATTGAATNEKLFF
-	-	TRBV6-5	TRBJ1-1	TGTGCCAGCAGTTACGGGCTGGAGTACAGCGAAGCTTTCTTT	CASSYGLEYSEAFF
TRBD1	many	TRBV9	TRBJ2-5	TGTGCCAGCAGCGGCAGGGACAGCCAGCAAGAGACCCAGTACTTC	CASSGRDSQQETQYF
TRBD2	-	TRBV28	TRBJ2-5	TGTGCCAGCAGTTTAATAGCGGGAAGGCAAGAGACCCAGTACTTC	CASSLIAGRQETQYF
-	many	TRBV5-1	TRBJ1-1	TGCGCCAGCAGCTTGGATGCCTCCAGGGGCACTGAAGCTTTCTTT	CASSLDASRGTEAFF